The rows below give T cell receptor beta chains drawn from one sample of a study of blood T cells in healthy people across ages. MiXCR, applied by TCRdb to the 5' RACE reads, yields one record per CDR3 protein. There are more than 1 million distinct CDR3 sequences in the sample; around 43% occur only once, and under 20% lies in the top ten. Sequences were obtained from blood. The receptors were sampled from a woman aged 55-69 years in good health. CDR3s include the opening cysteine and the closing phenylalanine or tryptophan. Each record gives: J gene, V gene, CDR3 protein.

J gene: TRBJ2-3
V gene: TRBV12-3/TRBV12-4
CDR3 protein: CASSGPSGSTDTQYF

J gene: TRBJ2-3
V gene: TRBV9
CDR3 protein: CASSVVSLDTQYF

J gene: .
V gene: TRBV4-1
CDR3 protein: CASSHIGRTQREGFYEQYF

J gene: TRBJ2-1
V gene: TRBV12-3/TRBV12-4
CDR3 protein: CASTRAYNEQFF

J gene: TRBJ2-5
V gene: TRBV10-3
CDR3 protein: CAISESRVGQETQYF

J gene: TRBJ2-3
V gene: TRBV12-3/TRBV12-4
CDR3 protein: CASSSTSGGSSTDTQYF

J gene: TRBJ2-3
V gene: TRBV6-1
CDR3 protein: CASSVDGRAGDTQYF

J gene: TRBJ2-3
V gene: TRBV5-4
CDR3 protein: CASSLNRNTDTQYF

J gene: TRBJ1-6
V gene: TRBV6-2/TRBV6-3
CDR3 protein: CASSYSSTGAGVPLNSPLHF

J gene: .
V gene: TRBV9
CDR3 protein: CASSVAGGPHYEQYF

J gene: TRBJ2-5
V gene: TRBV19
CDR3 protein: CASSGGLHQETQYF

J gene: TRBJ1-6
V gene: TRBV5-1
CDR3 protein: CASSLGRPGPNSPLHF

J gene: TRBJ2-7
V gene: TRBV7-3
CDR3 protein: CASSSASGRRNEQYF

J gene: TRBJ1-4
V gene: TRBV14
CDR3 protein: CARSRYGGMNEKLFF

J gene: TRBJ2-7
V gene: TRBV15
CDR3 protein: CATSRAPTDSYEQYF

J gene: TRBJ2-7
V gene: TRBV2
CDR3 protein: CASVNRDRHYEQYF

J gene: TRBJ2-7
V gene: TRBV5-6
CDR3 protein: CASSPGPGRANYEQYF

J gene: TRBJ2-3
V gene: TRBV20-1
CDR3 protein: CSARPGQGLDTQYF

J gene: TRBJ1-2
V gene: TRBV27
CDR3 protein: CASSAAGQPYSYTF

J gene: TRBJ2-1
V gene: TRBV4-2
CDR3 protein: CASTGDLRNEQFF

J gene: TRBJ2-7
V gene: TRBV30
CDR3 protein: CAWSEGQLRSYEQYF

J gene: TRBJ2-3
V gene: TRBV4-1
CDR3 protein: CASSQSLAGGTGWNTQYF

J gene: TRBJ2-4
V gene: TRBV4-1
CDR3 protein: CASSQVGLAKNIQYF

J gene: TRBJ2-5
V gene: TRBV7-9
CDR3 protein: CASSSGLAARGAQYF

J gene: TRBJ1-1
V gene: TRBV6-1
CDR3 protein: CASGEMNTEAFF

J gene: TRBJ2-3
V gene: TRBV20-1
CDR3 protein: CSARGTSGKADTQYF

J gene: TRBJ2-1
V gene: TRBV12-3/TRBV12-4
CDR3 protein: CASSSVRASGSKVNEQFF

J gene: TRBJ2-5
V gene: TRBV12-3/TRBV12-4
CDR3 protein: CASSSEPVGETQYF

J gene: TRBJ1-2
V gene: TRBV5-1
CDR3 protein: CASSTPGRSGYTF

J gene: TRBJ2-7
V gene: TRBV7-9
CDR3 protein: CASSASSGRAYEQYF

J gene: TRBJ2-7
V gene: TRBV27
CDR3 protein: CASSALDGYEQYF

J gene: TRBJ2-7
V gene: TRBV27
CDR3 protein: CASRTSGALEQYF

J gene: TRBJ2-1
V gene: TRBV27
CDR3 protein: CASSLELGLASNEQFF

J gene: TRBJ2-5
V gene: TRBV2
CDR3 protein: CASRVDRVQETQYF

J gene: TRBJ2-7
V gene: TRBV27
CDR3 protein: CASSPRDSHEQYF

J gene: TRBJ2-7
V gene: TRBV29-1
CDR3 protein: CSATPSPGGREQYF

J gene: TRBJ2-7
V gene: TRBV28
CDR3 protein: CASSIHLTSVEQYF

J gene: TRBJ2-3
V gene: TRBV6-5
CDR3 protein: CASRDGRGNSDTQYF

J gene: TRBJ2-1
V gene: TRBV29-1
CDR3 protein: CSAGLADEQFF

J gene: TRBJ2-1
V gene: TRBV29-1
CDR3 protein: CSVGGSGRGYNEQFF

J gene: TRBJ2-7
V gene: TRBV7-9
CDR3 protein: CASTGTHPYEQYF

J gene: TRBJ2-5
V gene: TRBV2
CDR3 protein: CASSQQGIGEETQYF

J gene: TRBJ2-7
V gene: TRBV5-1
CDR3 protein: CASSVGQIGSYEQYF

J gene: TRBJ1-3
V gene: TRBV7-9
CDR3 protein: CASSRGAAGGNTIYF

J gene: TRBJ1-5
V gene: TRBV10-3
CDR3 protein: CATTGTGWGQPQHF

J gene: TRBJ2-7
V gene: TRBV10-1
CDR3 protein: CASSESGTFGPYEQYF

J gene: TRBJ2-5
V gene: TRBV29-1
CDR3 protein: CSVNSGRAYEQYF

J gene: TRBJ2-5
V gene: TRBV5-5
CDR3 protein: CASNPGAETQYF

J gene: TRBJ1-1
V gene: TRBV28
CDR3 protein: CASSLTGVANTEAFF

J gene: TRBJ2-3
V gene: TRBV28
CDR3 protein: CASSRGTGGGTDTQYF

J gene: TRBJ1-2
V gene: TRBV27
CDR3 protein: CASSLGTVFGGYTF

J gene: TRBJ2-1
V gene: TRBV3-1
CDR3 protein: CASSQGGGRSDEQFF

J gene: TRBJ2-3
V gene: TRBV7-4
CDR3 protein: CASSLASTSTDTQYF

J gene: TRBJ2-7
V gene: TRBV20-1
CDR3 protein: CSAFLRRTVYEQYF

J gene: TRBJ2-1
V gene: TRBV4-2
CDR3 protein: CASSQDRRDTEQFF

J gene: TRBJ2-5
V gene: TRBV29-1
CDR3 protein: CTGAYQETQYF

J gene: TRBJ2-5
V gene: TRBV20-1
CDR3 protein: CSASSHQIMAGLAGGPGEQYF

J gene: TRBJ2-6
V gene: TRBV15
CDR3 protein: CATSRGEANVLTF

J gene: TRBJ2-5
V gene: TRBV20-1
CDR3 protein: CSARDPGRKNEQYF